The TCR beta chain described here comes from a study of blood T cell repertoires in COVID-19. Study-level background: The analysed material was cDNA or gDNA that came from T cells, B-cell-depleted T cells, or PBMCs.

The CDR3 length is 19 residues. CDR1 and CDR2 (germline): SGHDN, FVKESK. The trim removed 0 bases at V and 1 base at J, leaving 10 bases unmatched. TCRdb keeps only in-frame clones here, not all; method: immunoSEQ multiplex PCR. The sample carries around 190,000 clones, approximately 80% recorded once. This chain links TRBV14 with TRBJ2-3, with 10 bases that match TRBD2. The clonotype comes from a human donor in a cohort sampled during active COVID-19. Sequences were obtained from peripheral blood. CDR3 region: CASSQDSATSGFGTDTQYF. As DNA, the CDR3 is TGTGCCAGCAGCCAAGATTCCGCGACTAGCGGGTTCGGCACAGATACGCAGTATTTT. The full variable domain, with the rest looked up from reference TRBV14 and TRBJ2-3, is EAGVTQFPSHSVIEKGQTVTLRCDPISGHDNLYWYRRVMGKEIKFLLHFVKESKQDESGMPNNRFLAERTGGTYSTLKVQPAELEDSGVYFCASSQDSATSGFGTDTQYFGPGTRLTVL.